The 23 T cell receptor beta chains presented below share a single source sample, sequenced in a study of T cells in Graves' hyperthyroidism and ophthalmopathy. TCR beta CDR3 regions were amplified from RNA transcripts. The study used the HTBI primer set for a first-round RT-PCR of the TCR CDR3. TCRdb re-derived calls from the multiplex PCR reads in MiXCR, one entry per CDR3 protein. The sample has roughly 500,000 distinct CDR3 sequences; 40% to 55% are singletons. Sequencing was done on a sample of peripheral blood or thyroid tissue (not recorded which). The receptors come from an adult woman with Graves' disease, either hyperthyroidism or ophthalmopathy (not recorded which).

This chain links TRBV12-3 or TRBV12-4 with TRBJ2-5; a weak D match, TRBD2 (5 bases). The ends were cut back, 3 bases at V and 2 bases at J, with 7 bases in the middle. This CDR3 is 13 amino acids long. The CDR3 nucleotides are TGTGCCAGCAGTTTCCCGGGGCAAGAGACCCAGTACTTC. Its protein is CASSFPGQETQYF.

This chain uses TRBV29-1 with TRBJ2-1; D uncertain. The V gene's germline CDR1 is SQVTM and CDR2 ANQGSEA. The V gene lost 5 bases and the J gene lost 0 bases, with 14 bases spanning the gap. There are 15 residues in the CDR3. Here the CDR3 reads CSVNRQESSYNEQFF. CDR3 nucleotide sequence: TGCAGCGTTAATCGGCAGGAGAGCTCCTACAATGAGCAGTTCTTC.

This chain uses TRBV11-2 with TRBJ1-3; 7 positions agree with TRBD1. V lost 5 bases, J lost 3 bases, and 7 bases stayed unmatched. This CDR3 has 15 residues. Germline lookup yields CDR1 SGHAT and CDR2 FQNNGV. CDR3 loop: CASSPETGFGNTIYF. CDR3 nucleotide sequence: TGTGCCAGCAGCCCCGAGACAGGGTTTGGAAACACCATATATTTT. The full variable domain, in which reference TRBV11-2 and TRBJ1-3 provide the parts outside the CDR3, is EAGVAQSPRYKIIEKRQSVAFWCNPISGHATLYWYQQILGQGPKLLIQFQNNGVVDDSQLPKDRFSAERLKGVDSTLKIQPAKLEDSAVYLCASSPETGFGNTIYFGEGSWLTVV.

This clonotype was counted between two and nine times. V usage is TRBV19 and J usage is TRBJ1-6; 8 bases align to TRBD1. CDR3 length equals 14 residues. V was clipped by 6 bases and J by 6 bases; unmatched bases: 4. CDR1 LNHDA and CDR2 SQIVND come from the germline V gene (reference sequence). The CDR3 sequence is CASRPQGANSPLHF. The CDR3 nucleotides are TGTGCCAGTAGACCGCAGGGGGCTAATTCACCCCTCCACTTT.

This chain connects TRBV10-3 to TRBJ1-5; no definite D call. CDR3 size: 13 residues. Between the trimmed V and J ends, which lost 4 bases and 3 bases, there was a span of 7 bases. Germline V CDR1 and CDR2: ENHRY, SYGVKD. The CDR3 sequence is CAISGADNQPQHF. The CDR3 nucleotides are TGTGCCATCAGTGGGGCAGACAATCAGCCCCAGCATTTT.

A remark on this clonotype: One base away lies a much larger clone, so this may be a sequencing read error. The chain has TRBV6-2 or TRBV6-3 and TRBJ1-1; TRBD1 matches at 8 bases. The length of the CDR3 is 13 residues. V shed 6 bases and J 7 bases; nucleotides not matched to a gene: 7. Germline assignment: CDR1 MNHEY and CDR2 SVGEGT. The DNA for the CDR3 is TGTGCCAGCAGACGCCGAACAGGGGGTGAAGCTTTCTTT. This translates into CASRRRTGGEAFF.

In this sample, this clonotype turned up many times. The chain's CDR3 is CASSFEQGRRAFF. Here the CDR3 DNA reads TGTGCCAGCAGCTTCGAACAGGGGCGGCGGGCTTTCTTT. The V call is TRBV11-1, the J call TRBJ1-1, with 7 bases aligning to TRBD1. The CDR3 has 13 residues. The germline gives CDR1 SGHAT, CDR2 FQDESV (reference sequence). V lost 3 bases to trimming and J lost 11 bases; unmatched junction nucleotides: 9.

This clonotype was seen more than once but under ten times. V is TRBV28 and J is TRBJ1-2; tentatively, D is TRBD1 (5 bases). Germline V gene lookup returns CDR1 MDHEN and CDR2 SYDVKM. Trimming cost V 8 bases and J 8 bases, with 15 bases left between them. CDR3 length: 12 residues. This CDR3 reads CASAGTPRGYTF. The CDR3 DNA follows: TGTGCCAGCGCTGGGACTCCCAGAGGCTACACCTTC.

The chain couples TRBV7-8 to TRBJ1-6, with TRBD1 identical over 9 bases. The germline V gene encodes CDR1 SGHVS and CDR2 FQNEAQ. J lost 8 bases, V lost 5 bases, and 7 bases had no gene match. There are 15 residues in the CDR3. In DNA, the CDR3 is TGTGCCAGCAGCCTGGGGGACAGGGTGGATTCACCCCTCCACTTT. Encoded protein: CASSLGDRVDSPLHF.

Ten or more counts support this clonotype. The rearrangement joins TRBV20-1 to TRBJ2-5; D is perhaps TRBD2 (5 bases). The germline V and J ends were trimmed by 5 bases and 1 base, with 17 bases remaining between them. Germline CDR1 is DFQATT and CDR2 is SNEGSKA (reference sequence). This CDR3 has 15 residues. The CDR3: CSARQTIQIQETQYF. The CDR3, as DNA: TGCAGTGCTCGCCAGACTATCCAAATCCAAGAGACCCAGTACTTC.

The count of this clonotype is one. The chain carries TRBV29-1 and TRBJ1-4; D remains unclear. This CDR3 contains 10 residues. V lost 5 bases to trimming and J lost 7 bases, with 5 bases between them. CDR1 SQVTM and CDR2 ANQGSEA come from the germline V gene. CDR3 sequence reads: CSVYVEKLFF. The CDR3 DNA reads TGCAGCGTTTACGTTGAAAAACTGTTTTTT.

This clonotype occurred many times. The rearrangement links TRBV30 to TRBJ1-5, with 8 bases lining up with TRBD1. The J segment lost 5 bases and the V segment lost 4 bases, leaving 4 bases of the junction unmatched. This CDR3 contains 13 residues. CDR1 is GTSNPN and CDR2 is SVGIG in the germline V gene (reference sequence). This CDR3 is CAWTRGPDQPQHF. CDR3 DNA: TGTGCCTGGACCAGGGGGCCGGATCAGCCCCAGCATTTT.

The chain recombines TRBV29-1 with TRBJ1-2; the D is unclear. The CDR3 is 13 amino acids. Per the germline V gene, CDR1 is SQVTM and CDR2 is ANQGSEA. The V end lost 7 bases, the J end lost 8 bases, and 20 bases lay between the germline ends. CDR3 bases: TGCAGCGGTGGAGACCCAAGCGCGGGAGGCTACACCTTC. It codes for CSGGDPSAGGYTF.

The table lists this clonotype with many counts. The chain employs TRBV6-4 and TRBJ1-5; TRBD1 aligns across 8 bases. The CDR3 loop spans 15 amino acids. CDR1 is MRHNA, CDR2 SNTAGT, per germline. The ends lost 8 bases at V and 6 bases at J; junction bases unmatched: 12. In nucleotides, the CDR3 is TGTGCCAGCCACGATGAACAGGGGGGAGGTCAGCCCCAGCATTTT. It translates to CASHDEQGGGQPQHF.

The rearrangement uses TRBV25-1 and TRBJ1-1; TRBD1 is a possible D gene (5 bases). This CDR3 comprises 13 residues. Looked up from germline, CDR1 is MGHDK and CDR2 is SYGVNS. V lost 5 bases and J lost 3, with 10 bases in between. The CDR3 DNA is TGTGCCAGCAGTTTAGGGGTTCACACTGAAGCTTTCTTT. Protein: CASSLGVHTEAFF. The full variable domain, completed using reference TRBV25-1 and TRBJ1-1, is EADIYQTPRYLVIGTGKKITLECSQTMGHDKMYWYQQDPGMELHLIHYSYGVNSTEKGDLSSESTVSRIRTEHFPLTLESARPSHTSQYLCASSLGVHTEAFFGQGTRLTVV.

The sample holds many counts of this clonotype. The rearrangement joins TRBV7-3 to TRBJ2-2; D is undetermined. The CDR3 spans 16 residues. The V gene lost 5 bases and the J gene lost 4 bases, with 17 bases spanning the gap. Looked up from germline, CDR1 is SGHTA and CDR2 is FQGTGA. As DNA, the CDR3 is TGTGCCAGCAGCCCCTACGGGCAGCCCCCCACCGGGGAGCTGTTTTTT. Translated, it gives CASSPYGQPPTGELFF.

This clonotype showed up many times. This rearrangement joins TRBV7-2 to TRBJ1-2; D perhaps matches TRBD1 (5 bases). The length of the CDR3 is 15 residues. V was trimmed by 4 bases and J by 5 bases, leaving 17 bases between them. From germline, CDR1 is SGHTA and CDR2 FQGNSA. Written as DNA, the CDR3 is TGTGCCAGCAGCTCGTTGGGGACGGGGGGGTATGGCTACACCTTC. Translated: CASSSLGTGGYGYTF.

CDR3 coding DNA: TGTGCCAGCATCCTAGGGGGCAGCAATCAGCCCCAGCATTTT. The encoded protein is CASILGGSNQPQHF. The chain joins TRBV12-3 or TRBV12-4 to TRBJ1-5, with TRBD1 matching 7 bases. V shed 7 bases and J 1 base; nucleotides not matched to a gene: 4. The CDR3 contains 14 residues.

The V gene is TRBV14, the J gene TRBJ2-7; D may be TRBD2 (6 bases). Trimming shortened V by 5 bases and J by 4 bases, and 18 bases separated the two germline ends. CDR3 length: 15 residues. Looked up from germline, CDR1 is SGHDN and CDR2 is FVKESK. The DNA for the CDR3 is TGTGCCAGCAGCTTGCGTCTGGGGACTGTATACGAGCAGTACTTC. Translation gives CASSLRLGTVYEQYF.

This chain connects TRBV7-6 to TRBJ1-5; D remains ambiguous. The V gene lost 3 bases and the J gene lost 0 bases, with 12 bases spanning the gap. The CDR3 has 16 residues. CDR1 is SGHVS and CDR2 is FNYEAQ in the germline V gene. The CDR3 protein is CASSLEVGDSNQPQHF. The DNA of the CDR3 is TGTGCCAGCAGCTTGGAGGTCGGGGATAGCAATCAGCCCCAGCATTTT.

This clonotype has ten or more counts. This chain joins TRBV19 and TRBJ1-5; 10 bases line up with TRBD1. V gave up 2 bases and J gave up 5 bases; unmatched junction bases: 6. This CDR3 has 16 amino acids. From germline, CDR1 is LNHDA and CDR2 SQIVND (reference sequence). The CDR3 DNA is TGTGCCAGTAGTATAACGGGACAGGGGCGAGATCAGCCCCAGCATTTT. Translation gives CASSITGQGRDQPQHF.

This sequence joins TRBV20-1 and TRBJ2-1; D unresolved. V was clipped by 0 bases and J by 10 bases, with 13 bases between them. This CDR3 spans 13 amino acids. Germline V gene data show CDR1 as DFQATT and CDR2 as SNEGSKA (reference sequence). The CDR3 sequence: CSARDPGSYEQFF. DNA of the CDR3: TGCAGTGCTAGAGATCCTGGGTCGTACGAGCAGTTCTTC.

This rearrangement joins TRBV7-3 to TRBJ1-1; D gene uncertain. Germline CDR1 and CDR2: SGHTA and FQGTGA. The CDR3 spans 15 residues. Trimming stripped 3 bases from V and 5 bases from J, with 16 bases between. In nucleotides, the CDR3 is TGTGCCAGCAGCTTTGTTGGGTGGGGAGAAACTGAAGCTTTCTTT. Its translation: CASSFVGWGETEAFF.